A single sample is the source of the 8 T cell receptor beta chains below, sequenced in a study of T cells in women clearing cervical HPV infection. The repertoire was sequenced with immunoSEQ multiplex PCR; TCRdb's copy has only in-frame clones and lacks some. This table lists some 21,000 clones. Input material: blood buffy coat. These receptors all stem from a woman between 18 and 70 years old with a cervical HPV16 infection that either progressed to CIN3+ or cleared (not recorded which).

A note on this clone: The read ends 3 residues shy of where the CDR3 ends; the end is completed using the germline J gene. The genes are TRBV5-1 and TRBJ2-1, with 13 positions matching TRBD2. CDR3 length: 18 residues. V lost 4 bases to trimming and J lost 3 bases; unmatched junction nucleotides: 10. Germline V gene data show CDR1 as SGHRS and CDR2 as YFSETQ. The CDR3 sequence is CASSRLIRTSGGYNEQFF. The CDR3 DNA, read in part, is TGCGCCAGCAGCCGCCTCATCCGGACTAGCGGGGGCTACAATGAG.

On this clone itself: The read ends 3 residues shy of where the CDR3 ends; the end is completed using the germline J gene. The chain links TRBV18 to TRBJ2-3, with TRBD1 matching 9 bases. The germline CDR1 and CDR2 sequences are KGHSH and LQKENI. V dropped 3 bases and J dropped 3; count of bases not matched to a gene: 7. The CDR3 sequence is 16 residues long. The CDR3 DNA, read in part, is TGTGCCAGCTCACCGGAACCGGGACAGGGAACAGATACG. Residues: CASSPEPGQGTDT. The whole CDR3 protein reads CASSPEPGQGTDTQYF.

With regard to this clone: One end of the junction fails to match germline, which may point to a read error. Read sequence stops 3 residues before the CDR3 end, and the germline J gene provides the missing end. The J gene is TRBJ2-1, the V gene TRBV29-1, with TRBD2 matching 10 bases. This CDR3 is built from 15 residues. Germline V gene sequence: CDR1 SQVTM, CDR2 ANQGSEA. The CDR3 bases that were read are TGCGGCGTTGAAGATCTGACTAGCGGGCGCAATGAG. It encodes CGVEDLTSGRNE. The entire CDR3 protein is CGVEDLTSGRNEQFF.

Worth noting for this clone: The CDR3 end is not reached by the read, which stops 3 residues before it; the germline J gene fills it in. The rearrangement links TRBV28 to TRBJ2-2; D unclear. The CDR3 runs 14 residues. V lost 6 bases and J 6 bases, leaving 14 bases between the germline ends. Germline CDR1 is MDHEN and CDR2 is SYDVKM. CDR3 protein: CASRPQKVAGELFF. The sequenced part of the CDR3 DNA is TGTGCCAGCAGGCCCCAAAAGGTGGCCGGGGAG.

Notes on this clone: The read ends 3 residues shy of where the CDR3 ends; the end is completed using the germline J gene. This chain uses TRBV2 with TRBJ1-4, with 7 nucleotides matching TRBD1. V lost 0 bases and J lost 7; bases outside the gene matches: 8. Germline V gene data show CDR1 as SNHLY and CDR2 as FYNNEI. The CDR3 has 16 amino acids. The sequenced part of the CDR3 DNA is TGTGCCAGCAGTGAAGCACTAGGGGGCTTACGTGAAAAA. Its translation: CASSEALGGLREK. From start to end, the CDR3 is CASSEALGGLREKLFF.

Comment on this clone: The CDR3 end is not reached by the read, which stops 3 residues before it; the germline J gene fills it in. The J gene is TRBJ1-2, the V gene TRBV5-1, with 7 bases aligning to TRBD1. This CDR3 has 13 amino acids. Germline CDR1 reads SGHRS; CDR2 reads YFSETQ. V shed 3 bases and J 6 bases; nucleotides not matched to a gene: 5. Partial CDR3 DNA: TGCGCCAGCAGCTCAGACAGGGTTAATGGC. It yields the protein CASSSDRVNG. The CDR3 reads in full as CASSSDRVNGYTF. The full variable domain, rest sourced from reference TRBV5-1 and TRBJ1-2, is KAGVTQTPRYLIKTRGQQVTLSCSPISGHRSVSWYQQTPGQGLQFLFEYFSETQRNKGNFPGRFSGRQFSNSRSEMNVSTLELGDSALYLCASSSDRVNGYTFGSGTRLTVV.

Remarks on this clone: The sequence runs out 3 residues before the end of the CDR3; the remainder is reconstructed from the germline J gene. The chain recombines TRBV12-5 with TRBJ2-1; TRBD1 matches 9 bases. The V gene end was trimmed by 5 bases and the J gene end by 5 bases; junction bases not matched to a gene: 10. Germline CDR1 and CDR2: LGHNT and FRNRAP. The CDR3 consists of 16 residues. The CDR3 here is CASGLYVGQGNNEQFF. The CDR3 DNA, read in part, is TGTGCTAGTGGTCTCTACGTGGGACAGGGTAACAATGAG.

As concerns this clone: From the germline J gene comes the end of the CDR3, since the read stops 3 residues before it. The chain is built from TRBV30 and TRBJ2-1; D uncertain. This CDR3 is built from 13 residues. Germline CDR1 is GTSNPN and CDR2 is SVGIG (reference sequence). Trimming stripped 0 bases from V and 7 bases from J, with 10 bases between. CDR3 bases read: TGTGCCTGGAGTGTATCGGGTTGGAATGAG. Its translation is CAWSVSGWNE. The whole CDR3 is CAWSVSGWNEQFF.